Below are 6 T cell receptor beta chains sequenced from a single sample in a study of T-cell memory formation after mild COVID-19. TCRdb independently ran MiXCR on the 5' RACE reads; one entry per CDR3 protein. Among approximately 200,000 distinct CDR3 sequences listed, roughly 17% were seen once. Sequencing was performed on PBMCs or a T cell subset sorted from them (not recorded which). The receptors shown here come from an adult woman who had mild COVID-19 (a few samples of this study predate the infection). Cell type and time point are not known.

The chain links TRBV5-4 to TRBJ2-3; 14 bases match TRBD2. CDR1 is SGHNT, CDR2 YYREEE, per germline (reference sequence). The CDR3 runs to 17 residues. V lost 3 bases to trimming and J lost 2 bases; unmatched junction nucleotides: 5. CDR3 nucleotides: TGTGCCAGCAGCTCAGGACTAGCGGGAGGTCCCACAGATACGCAGTATTTT. Amino acid sequence: CASSSGLAGGPTDTQYF. The full variable domain, completed using reference TRBV5-4 and TRBJ2-3, is ETGVTQSPTHLIKTRGQQVTLRCSSQSGHNTVSWYQQALGQGPQFIFQYYREEENGRGNFPPRFSGLQFPNYSSELNVNALELDDSALYLCASSSGLAGGPTDTQYFGPGTRLTVL.

The rearrangement links TRBV5-1 to TRBJ2-7; 7 bases align to TRBD2. Germline assignment: CDR1 SGHRS and CDR2 YFSETQ. The ends lost 6 bases at V and 6 bases at J; junction bases unmatched: 6. The CDR3 is 12 residues long. The CDR3 sequence is CASKGGSGEQYF. In DNA, the CDR3 is TGCGCCAGCAAGGGAGGGAGTGGCGAGCAGTACTTC.

V and J are TRBV27 and TRBJ2-6, with unresolved D. V was shortened by 5 bases and J by 0 bases, with 14 bases between the two germline ends. The CDR3 totals 17 residues. In germline, CDR1 is MNHEY, CDR2 SMNVEV (reference sequence). Here the CDR3 reads CASSPQSGASGANVLTF. The CDR3 DNA follows: TGTGCCAGCAGTCCACAGTCCGGCGCCTCTGGGGCCAACGTCCTGACTTTC.

This clonotype was seen only a few times. The rearrangement uses TRBV2 and TRBJ2-3; 7 bases align to TRBD1. The CDR3 length is 16 residues. Germline CDR1 is SNHLY and CDR2 is FYNNEI. V shed 6 bases and J 2 bases; nucleotides not matched to a gene: 11. The DNA for the CDR3 is TGTGCCAGCAGAGTTACAGGGGCGGCCCCCACAGATACGCAGTATTTT. Protein sequence: CASRVTGAAPTDTQYF.

V usage is TRBV6-2 or TRBV6-3 and J usage is TRBJ2-7, with D hard to call. This CDR3 is built from 11 residues. V was pared by 5 bases and J by 4 bases, with 6 bases between. The germline gives CDR1 MNHEY, CDR2 SVGEGT. Here the CDR3 DNA reads TGTGCCAGCAGTGATGCTTACGAGCAGTACTTC. Translation: CASSDAYEQYF.

At least ten counts were recorded for this clonotype. This chain links TRBV7-2 with TRBJ2-5; D is tentatively TRBD1 or TRBD2 (6 bases each). Germline values: CDR1 SGHTA, CDR2 FQGNSA. The CDR3 covers 15 residues. Trimming took off 3 bases at V and 5 bases at J, with 16 bases between the two ends. This CDR3 reads CASSLKGGRWETQYF. CDR3 DNA: TGTGCCAGCAGCTTGAAGGGGGGCCGGTGGGAGACCCAGTACTTC.